One and the same sample provided the 27 T cell receptor beta chains below, sequenced in a study of beta chain features in type 1 diabetes. All of the isolated RNA was reverse transcribed, so expressed TCRB transcripts were sequenced. The table came from immunoSEQ multiplex PCR; TCRdb's copy has only in-frame clones and leaves some out. Seen here are about 140,000 clones, over 8% observed once, and the top ten hold 0.5% to 0.65%. The sequencing input was central memory CD4+ T cells from blood. Source of these receptors: a middle-aged woman in good health.

This clone was detected a few times. The chain uses TRBV18 and TRBJ1-2; 8 nucleotides match TRBD1. The CDR3 has 14 amino acids. V trimming: 3 bases; J trimming: 4 bases; junction bases outside the gene matches: 4. CDR1 and CDR2 (germline): KGHSH, LQKENI. In DNA, the CDR3 is TGTGCCAGCTCACCGACGCAGGGGGCCTATGGCTACACCTTC. The encoded protein is CASSPTQGAYGYTF.

The CDR3 region has the DNA TGCGCCAGCAGCCAAGGCGCCATCAATCAGCCCCAGCATTTT. Protein product: CASSQGAINQPQHF. V gene TRBV4-1 combines with J gene TRBJ1-5; D gene uncertain. Germline CDR1 MGHRA, CDR2 YSYEKL. CDR3 length: 14 amino acids. Deletions cut 1 base from V and 3 bases from J, with 7 bases between.

The chain links TRBV11-2 to TRBJ2-3; D might be TRBD1 (5 bases). This CDR3 has 15 residues. The V gene lost 4 bases and the J gene lost 3 bases, with 14 bases spanning the gap. The V gene's germline CDR1 is SGHAT and CDR2 FQNNGV. As DNA, the CDR3 is TGTGCCAGCAGCTATAATCAGGGCCAGACAGATACGCAGTATTTT. This sequence encodes CASSYNQGQTDTQYF. The full variable domain, completed using reference TRBV11-2 and TRBJ2-3, is EAGVAQSPRYKIIEKRQSVAFWCNPISGHATLYWYQQILGQGPKLLIQFQNNGVVDDSQLPKDRFSAERLKGVDSTLKIQPAKLEDSAVYLCASSYNQGQTDTQYFGPGTRLTVL.

This clone was detected only a few times. The chain joins TRBV7-9 to TRBJ1-4; TRBD1 matches 8 bases. Unmatched junction bases numbered 6, after V lost 7 bases and J lost 5 bases. The germline CDR1 and CDR2 sequences are SEHNR and FQNEAQ (reference sequence). The length of the CDR3 is 14 residues. The CDR3 region is CASNSGTGNEKLFF. In nucleotides, the CDR3 is TGTGCCAGCAACTCCGGGACAGGCAATGAAAAACTGTTTTTT. Together with reference TRBV7-9 and TRBJ1-4, the CDR3 gives the full variable domain: DTGVSQNPRHKITKRGQNVTFRCDPISEHNRLYWYRQTLGQGPEFLTYFQNEAQLEKSRLLSDRFSAERPKGSFSTLEIQRTEQGDSAMYLCASNSGTGNEKLFFGSGTQLSVL.

This clone showed up just a few times. The CDR3 DNA sequence: TGTGCCAGCAGTCTTAGCGGGGGGTTCACAGATACGCAGTATTTT. Amino acids: CASSLSGGFTDTQYF. J is TRBJ2-3 and V is TRBV6-1; 10 nucleotides match TRBD2. The CDR3 extends over 15 amino acids. Germline V gene sequence: CDR1 MNHNS, CDR2 SASEGT. After removal of 5 bases from V and 2 bases from J, the junction contained 4 bases not matched to a gene.

J is TRBJ2-1 and V is TRBV5-6; 9 bases fit TRBD1. V shed 0 bases and J 8 bases; nucleotides not matched to a gene: 9. Per germline, CDR1 SGHDT and CDR2 YYEEEE. The CDR3 covers 16 residues. The CDR3 region has the DNA TGTGCCAGCAGCTTGGCCTCCGGGACAGGGCGCGATGAGCAGTTCTTC. This gives the protein CASSLASGTGRDEQFF.

This clone occurred a few times. V and J are TRBV6-5 and TRBJ1-1, with 7 bases matching TRBD1. The CDR3 covers 13 residues. The germline CDR1 and CDR2 sequences are MNHEY and SVGAGI. With V trimmed by 6 bases and J by 5 bases, 6 bases remained unmatched. In nucleotides, the CDR3 is TGTGCCAGCAGGTACGACAGGGTAACTGAAGCTTTCTTT. Amino acid sequence: CASRYDRVTEAFF.

The chain has TRBV7-2 and TRBJ2-3; tentative D call: TRBD1 (6 bases). Germline loops: CDR1 SGHTA, CDR2 FQGNSA. The V and J ends lost 5 bases and 2 bases respectively, with 11 bases between them. This CDR3 region has 14 residues. The CDR3 is CASSPGQPTDTQYF. CDR3 DNA sequence: TGTGCCAGCAGCCCTGGACAGCCCACAGATACGCAGTATTTT.

Only a few counts were recorded for this clone. The chain couples TRBV4-2 to TRBJ1-2; TRBD1 agrees at 8 bases. V trimming: 4 bases; J trimming: 8 bases; junction bases outside the gene matches: 12. The CDR3 runs to 15 residues. The V gene's germline CDR1 is LGHNA and CDR2 YNFKEQ. CDR3 sequence: CASSRKTGDTPGYTF. DNA of the CDR3: TGTGCCAGCAGCCGAAAGACAGGGGACACACCAGGCTACACCTTC.

The sample holds a few counts of this clone. This sequence joins TRBV19 and TRBJ2-4; unclear D gene. Germline V gene lookup returns CDR1 LNHDA and CDR2 SQIVND (reference sequence). CDR3 size: 15 residues. Trimming pared 5 bases from V and 5 bases from J, leaving 16 bases between. The CDR3 bases are TGTGCCAGTAGTGAACGGCTGGGCTACGAAAACATTCAGTACTTC. This translates into CASSERLGYENIQYF.

Only a few counts were recorded for this clone. The chain carries TRBV7-9 and TRBJ1-2; no reliable D call. Germline V lookup: CDR1 SEHNR, CDR2 FQNEAQ (reference sequence). The CDR3 loop spans 13 amino acids. V was trimmed by 8 bases and J by 6 bases, leaving 16 bases between them. The DNA for the CDR3 is TGTGCCAGCGCGCAGGCAAACGGTAATGGCTACACCTTC. Translation: CASAQANGNGYTF.

The CDR3 reads CASSIRATNEKLFF. CDR3 DNA sequence: TGTGCCAGTAGTATTCGGGCAACTAATGAAAAACTGTTTTTT. The chain uses TRBV19 and TRBJ1-4; D gene uncertain. Germline V gene data show CDR1 as LNHDA and CDR2 as SQIVND (reference sequence). The ends were cut back, 3 bases at V and 0 bases at J, with 5 bases in the middle. This CDR3 is built from 14 residues.

The chain has TRBV9 and TRBJ1-2; 7 bases line up with TRBD1. J gave up 2 bases and V 0 bases, and 4 bases lay outside the gene matches. The germline V gene has CDR1 SGDLS and CDR2 YYNGEE. This CDR3 region has 15 residues. The CDR3 nucleotides read TGTGCCAGCAGCGTAGAGGCAGGGGGAAACTATGGCTACACCTTC. Amino acids: CASSVEAGGNYGYTF.

This clone was observed a handful of times. The chain joins TRBV23-1 to TRBJ2-7; D might be TRBD1 (8 bases). TRBV23-1 is an open reading frame, and its role is uncertain. The CDR3 has 13 residues. V lost 10 bases to trimming and J lost 3 bases, with 16 bases between them. In DNA form, the CDR3 reads TGCGCCAAGGGAGGGGACAGGATCTACGAGCAGTACTTC. Translating gives CAKGGDRIYEQYF.

The chain joins TRBV5-1 to TRBJ2-3; D possibly corresponds to TRBD1 (5 bases). Germline V CDR1 and CDR2: SGHRS, YFSETQ. The CDR3 has 14 residues. V gave up 6 bases and J gave up 4 bases, with 15 bases separating them. The CDR3 sequence is CASTLLQGADTQYF. The CDR3 coding sequence is TGCGCCAGCACCCTACTCCAGGGTGCAGATACGCAGTATTTT.

This clone was counted a few times. The chain is built from TRBV7-8 and TRBJ1-1; possible D gene TRBD1, 5 bases. Looked up from germline, CDR1 is SGHVS and CDR2 is FQNEAQ. The CDR3 loop spans 17 amino acids. Trimming cost V 5 bases and J 7 bases, with 26 bases left between them. The CDR3 region is CASSEYNGKSRVFEAFF. In DNA form, the CDR3 reads TGTGCCAGCAGCGAATATAACGGCAAAAGCAGGGTGTTTGAAGCTTTCTTT.

The J gene is TRBJ1-1, the V gene TRBV6-5; TRBD1 is a possible D gene (6 bases). CDR3 length: 13 amino acids. Trimming cost V 6 bases and J 6 bases, with 14 bases left between them. Germline loops: CDR1 MNHEY, CDR2 SVGAGI. The CDR3 sequence: CASRADRFAEAFF. The DNA of the CDR3 is TGTGCCAGCAGAGCCGACAGGTTCGCTGAAGCTTTCTTT.

The V call is TRBV6-4, the J call TRBJ2-3; D gene uncertain. The germline V gene has CDR1 MRHNA and CDR2 SNTAGT. This CDR3 spans 13 amino acids. Between the trimmed V and J ends, which lost 5 bases and 0 bases, there was a span of 6 bases. Here the CDR3 DNA reads TGTGCCAGCAGTCTATCTAGCACAGATACGCAGTATTTT. Its protein is CASSLSSTDTQYF.

Only a few counts were recorded for this clone. V and J are TRBV14 and TRBJ2-3, with D possibly matching TRBD2 (5 bases). V was pared by 2 bases and J by 5 bases, with 20 bases between. Germline V CDR1 and CDR2: SGHDN, FVKESK. The CDR3 sequence is 17 residues long. CDR3 coding DNA: TGTGCCAGCAGCCAACCCCCGGACTCCCTTTTGGGAGATACGCAGTATTTT. It codes for CASSQPPDSLLGDTQYF.

This clone appeared a few times. The V gene is TRBV7-2, the J gene TRBJ1-5, with D hard to call. CDR3 size: 13 residues. With 2 bases removed from V and 5 bases from J, the gap between germline ends came to 7 bases. The germline gives CDR1 SGHTA, CDR2 FQGNSA. The chain's CDR3 is CASSLLRDQPQHF. CDR3 nucleotide sequence: TGTGCCAGCAGCTTACTCCGTGATCAGCCCCAGCATTTT.

This clone was detected ten times or more. The chain links TRBV2 to TRBJ2-5, with 8 nucleotides matching TRBD1. The V segment lost 3 bases and the J segment 5 bases; nucleotides outside the gene matches: 8. In germline, CDR1 is SNHLY, CDR2 FYNNEI. The CDR3 loop spans 15 amino acids. The CDR3 sequence is CASSDGGQGTETQYF. In nucleotides, the CDR3 is TGTGCCAGCAGTGACGGAGGACAGGGTACGGAGACCCAGTACTTC. Combining the CDR3 with reference TRBV2 and TRBJ2-5 gives the whole variable domain EPEVTQTPSHQVTQMGQEVILRCVPISNHLYFYWYRQILGQKVEFLVSFYNNEISEKSEIFDDQFSVERPDGSNFTLKIRSTKLEDSAMYFCASSDGGQGTETQYFGPGTRLLVL.

This clone occurred a few times. The genes are TRBV11-2 and TRBJ2-7, with D possibly being TRBD2 (5 bases). In germline, CDR1 is SGHAT, CDR2 FQNNGV. V gave up 3 bases and J gave up 7 bases, with 28 bases separating them. CDR3 length: 18 residues. CDR3: CASSLRETGRGTTREQYF. The CDR3 nucleotides read TGTGCCAGCAGCTTGAGGGAAACGGGCCGGGGTACTACGAGAGAGCAGTACTTC. The complete variable domain, with remaining parts taken from reference TRBV11-2 and TRBJ2-7, reads EAGVAQSPRYKIIEKRQSVAFWCNPISGHATLYWYQQILGQGPKLLIQFQNNGVVDDSQLPKDRFSAERLKGVDSTLKIQPAKLEDSAVYLCASSLRETGRGTTREQYFGPGTRLTVT.

This clone was seen a handful of times. The chain uses TRBV2 and TRBJ1-6; no clear D. The V end was cut by 5 bases, the J end by 3 bases, with 8 bases between. The CDR3 contains 14 residues. Germline CDR1 reads SNHLY; CDR2 reads FYNNEI. The CDR3 nucleotides are TGTGCCAGCAGTTCAGATAACTATAATTCACCCCTCCACTTT. Residues: CASSSDNYNSPLHF.

This clone was seen a few times. The J gene is TRBJ2-7, the V gene TRBV7-2, with D unresolved. The CDR3 is 13 amino acids. Trimming took 0 bases from V and 2 from J, leaving 5 bases between them. CDR1 SGHTA and CDR2 FQGNSA come from the germline V gene. The CDR3 coding sequence is TGTGCCAGCAGCTTAGCCTCGGCCTACGAGCAGTACTTC. Protein product: CASSLASAYEQYF.

This clone was counted between two and nine times. The chain links TRBV29-1 to TRBJ2-7; the D is unclear. Trimming pared 4 bases from V and 2 bases from J, leaving 12 bases between. Germline V CDR1 and CDR2: SQVTM, ANQGSEA. This CDR3 has 13 amino acids. The CDR3 DNA follows: TGCAGCGTTGTATCCCCAGGCGCCTACGAGCAGTACTTC. Protein product: CSVVSPGAYEQYF.

The chain couples TRBV7-8 to TRBJ2-6, with a possible D match to TRBD1 (5 bases). V dropped 4 bases and J dropped 2 bases, with 9 bases sitting between them. Germline V gives CDR1 SGHVS, CDR2 FQNEAQ. The CDR3 loop spans 15 amino acids. The DNA of the CDR3 is TGTGCCAGCAGCTGGCGACAGACTGGGGCCAACGTCCTGACTTTC. Amino acids: CASSWRQTGANVLTF.

J is TRBJ1-5 and V is TRBV7-9; possibly TRBD1 for D (6 bases). This CDR3 contains 14 residues. V was cut by 5 bases and J by 3 bases, with 11 bases left in between. Germline V lookup: CDR1 SEHNR, CDR2 FQNEAQ (reference sequence). The CDR3 region has the DNA TGTGCCAGCAGCCATGGACAGAACAATCAGCCCCAGCATTTT. Translating gives CASSHGQNNQPQHF.